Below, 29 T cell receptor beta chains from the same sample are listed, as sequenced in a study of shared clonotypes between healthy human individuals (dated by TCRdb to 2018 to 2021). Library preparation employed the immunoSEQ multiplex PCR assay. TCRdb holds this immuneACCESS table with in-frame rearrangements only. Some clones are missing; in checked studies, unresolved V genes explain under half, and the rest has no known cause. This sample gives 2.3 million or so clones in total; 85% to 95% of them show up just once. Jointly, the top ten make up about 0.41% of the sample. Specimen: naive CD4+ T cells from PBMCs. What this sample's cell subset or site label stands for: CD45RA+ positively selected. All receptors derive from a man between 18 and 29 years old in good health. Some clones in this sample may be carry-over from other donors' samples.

CDR3: CASSPPAGSREKLFF. For the CDR3, the DNA is TGTGCCAGCTCACCCCCCGCGGGGAGTAGGGAAAAACTGTTTTTT. This chain uses TRBV18 with TRBJ1-4, with D uncertain. Trimming took off 3 bases at V and 8 bases at J, with 16 bases between the two ends. The CDR3 sequence is 15 residues long. Germline lookup yields CDR1 KGHSH and CDR2 LQKENI.

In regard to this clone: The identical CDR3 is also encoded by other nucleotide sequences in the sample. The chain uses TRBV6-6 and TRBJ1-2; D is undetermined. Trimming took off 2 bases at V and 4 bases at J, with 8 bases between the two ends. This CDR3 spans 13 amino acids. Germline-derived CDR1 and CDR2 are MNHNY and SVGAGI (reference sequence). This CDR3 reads CASSYPGGYGYTF. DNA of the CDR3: TGTGCCAGCAGTTACCCGGGTGGCTATGGCTACACCTTC.

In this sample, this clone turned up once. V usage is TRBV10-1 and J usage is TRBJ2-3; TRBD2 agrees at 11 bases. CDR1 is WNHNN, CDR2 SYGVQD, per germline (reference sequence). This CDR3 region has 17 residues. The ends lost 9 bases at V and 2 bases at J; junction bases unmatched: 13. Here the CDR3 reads CASLAGGPLAYTDTQYF. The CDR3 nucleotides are TGCGCCAGTCTAGCGGGAGGACCTCTCGCCTACACAGATACGCAGTATTTT.

The CDR3 loop is CASSLGTLRGEAFF. The DNA for the CDR3 is TGCGCCAGCAGCCTCGGGACTCTGAGGGGAGAAGCTTTCTTT. The rearrangement joins TRBV4-3 to TRBJ1-1; maybe TRBD1 (5 bases). The CDR3 is 14 residues long. CDR1 is LGHNA and CDR2 is YSLEER in the germline V gene. V was cut by 4 bases and J by 8 bases, with 17 bases left in between.

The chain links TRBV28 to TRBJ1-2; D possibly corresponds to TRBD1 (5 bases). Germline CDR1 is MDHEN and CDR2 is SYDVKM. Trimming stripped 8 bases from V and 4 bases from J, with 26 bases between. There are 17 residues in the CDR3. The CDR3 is CASFRLGVSEYGYGYTF. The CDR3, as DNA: TGTGCCAGCTTCCGGCTGGGGGTTTCCGAGTATGGCTATGGCTACACCTTC.

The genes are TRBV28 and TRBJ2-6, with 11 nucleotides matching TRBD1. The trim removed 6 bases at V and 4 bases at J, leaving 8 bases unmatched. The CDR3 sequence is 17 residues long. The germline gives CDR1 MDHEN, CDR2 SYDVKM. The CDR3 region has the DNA TGTGCCAGCAGATCCGGACAGGGGGCGCCCGGGGCCAACGTCCTGACTTTC. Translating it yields CASRSGQGAPGANVLTF. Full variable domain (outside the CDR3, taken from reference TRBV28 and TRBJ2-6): DVKVTQSSRYLVKRTGEKVFLECVQDMDHENMFWYRQDPGLGLRLIYFSYDVKMKEKGDIPEGYSVSREKKERFSLILESASTNQTSMYLCASRSGQGAPGANVLTFGAGSRLTVL.

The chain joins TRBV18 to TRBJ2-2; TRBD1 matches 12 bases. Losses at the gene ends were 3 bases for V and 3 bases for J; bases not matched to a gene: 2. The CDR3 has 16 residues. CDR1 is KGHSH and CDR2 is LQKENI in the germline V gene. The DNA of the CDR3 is TGTGCCAGCTCACCCGGGACAGGGGGCCACACCGGGGAGCTGTTTTTT. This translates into CASSPGTGGHTGELFF.

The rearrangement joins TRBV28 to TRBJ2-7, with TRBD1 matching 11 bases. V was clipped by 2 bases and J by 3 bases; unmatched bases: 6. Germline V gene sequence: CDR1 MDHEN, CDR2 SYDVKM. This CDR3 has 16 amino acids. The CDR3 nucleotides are TGTGCCAGCAGTTTAGTAGGTGGGACAGGGGGCTACGAGCAGTACTTC. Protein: CASSLVGGTGGYEQYF.

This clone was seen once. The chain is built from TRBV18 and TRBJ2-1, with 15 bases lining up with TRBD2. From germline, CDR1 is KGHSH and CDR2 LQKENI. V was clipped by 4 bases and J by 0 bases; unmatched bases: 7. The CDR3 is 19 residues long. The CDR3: CASSLGTSGRRSSYNEQFF. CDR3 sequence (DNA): TGTGCCAGCTCACTTGGGACTAGCGGGAGGCGGAGCTCCTACAATGAGCAGTTCTTC. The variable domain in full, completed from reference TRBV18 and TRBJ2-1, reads NAGVMQNPRHLVRRRGQEARLRCSPMKGHSHVYWYRQLPEEGLKFMVYLQKENIIDESGMPKERFSAEFPKEGPSILRIQQVVRGDSAAYFCASSLGTSGRRSSYNEQFFGPGTRLTVL.

Here the CDR3 DNA reads TGTGCCAGTAGTCCCGAGGCGGGCCTAGCGCTTCCTTCGTATTTT. Translated: CASSPEAGLALPSYF. V is TRBV19 and J is TRBJ2-3; the D gene is possibly TRBD2 (6 bases). With 5 bases removed from V and 14 bases from J, the gap between germline ends came to 26 bases. The CDR3 extends over 15 amino acids. Per germline, CDR1 LNHDA and CDR2 SQIVND (reference sequence).

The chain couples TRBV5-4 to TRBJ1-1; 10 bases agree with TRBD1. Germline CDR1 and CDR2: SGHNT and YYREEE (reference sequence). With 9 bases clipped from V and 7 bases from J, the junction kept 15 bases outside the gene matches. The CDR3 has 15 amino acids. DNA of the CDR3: TGTGCCACCAAAGGAAGCGGGACAGGGGTTGGTGAAGCTTTCTTT. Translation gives CATKGSGTGVGEAFF. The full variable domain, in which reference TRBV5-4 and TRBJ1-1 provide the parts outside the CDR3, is ETGVTQSPTHLIKTRGQQVTLRCSSQSGHNTVSWYQQALGQGPQFIFQYYREEENGRGNFPPRFSGLQFPNYSSELNVNALELDDSALYLCATKGSGTGVGEAFFGQGTRLTVV.

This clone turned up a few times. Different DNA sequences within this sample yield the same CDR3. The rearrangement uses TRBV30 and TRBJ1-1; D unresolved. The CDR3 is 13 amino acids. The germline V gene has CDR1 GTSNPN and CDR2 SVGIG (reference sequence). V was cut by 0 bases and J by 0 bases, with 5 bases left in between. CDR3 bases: TGTGCCTGGAGTGTTTCCATGAACACTGAAGCTTTCTTT. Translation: CAWSVSMNTEAFF.

DNA for the CDR3: TGTGCCAGCAGCTCCCCCCGGGACAGGGGGGTAGGAGGAAACACCATATATTTT. Amino acid sequence: CASSSPRDRGVGGNTIYF. This chain links TRBV7-6 with TRBJ1-3; 11 bases are shared with TRBD1. The CDR3 sequence is 18 residues long. Germline V gene sequence: CDR1 SGHVS, CDR2 FNYEAQ. The V and J ends lost 4 bases and 4 bases, in that order; junction bases with no gene match: 12.

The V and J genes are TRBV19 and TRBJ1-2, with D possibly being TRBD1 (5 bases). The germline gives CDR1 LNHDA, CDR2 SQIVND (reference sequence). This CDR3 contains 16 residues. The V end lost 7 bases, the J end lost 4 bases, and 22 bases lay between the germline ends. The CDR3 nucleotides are TGTGCCAGTACCATCGGGGGGTCCGAGGGAATCTATGGCTACACCTTC. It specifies CASTIGGSEGIYGYTF.

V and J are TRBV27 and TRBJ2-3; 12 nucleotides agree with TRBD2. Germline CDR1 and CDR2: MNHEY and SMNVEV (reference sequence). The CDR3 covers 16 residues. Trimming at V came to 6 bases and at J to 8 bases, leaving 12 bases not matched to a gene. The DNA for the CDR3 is TGTGCCAGCAGCAAGACTAGCGGGAGTTGGGAGACTACGCAGTATTTT. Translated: CASSKTSGSWETTQYF.

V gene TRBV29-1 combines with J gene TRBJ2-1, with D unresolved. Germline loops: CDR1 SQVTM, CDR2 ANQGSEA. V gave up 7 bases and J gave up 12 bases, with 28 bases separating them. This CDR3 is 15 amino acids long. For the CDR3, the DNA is TGCAGCGCCGATCCGGACGGCCTCTTGAAAGTAGGGCAGTTCTTC. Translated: CSADPDGLLKVGQFF.

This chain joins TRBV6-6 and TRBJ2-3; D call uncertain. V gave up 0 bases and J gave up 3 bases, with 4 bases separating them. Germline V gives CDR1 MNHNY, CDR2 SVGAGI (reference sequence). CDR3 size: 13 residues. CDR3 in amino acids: CASSYSWTDTQYF. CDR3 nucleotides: TGTGCCAGCAGTTACTCGTGGACAGATACGCAGTATTTT.

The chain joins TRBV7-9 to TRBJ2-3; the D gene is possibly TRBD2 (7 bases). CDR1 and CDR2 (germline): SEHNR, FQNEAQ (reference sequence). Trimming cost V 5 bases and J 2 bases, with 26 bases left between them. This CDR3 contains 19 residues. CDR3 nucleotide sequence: TGTGCCAGCAGCCGGACAGCGAGCCTGACTAGCTTCTCCACAGATACGCAGTATTTT. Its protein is CASSRTASLTSFSTDTQYF. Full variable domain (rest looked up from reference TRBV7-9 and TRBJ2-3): DTGVSQNPRHKITKRGQNVTFRCDPISEHNRLYWYRQTLGQGPEFLTYFQNEAQLEKSRLLSDRFSAERPKGSFSTLEIQRTEQGDSAMYLCASSRTASLTSFSTDTQYFGPGTRLTVL.

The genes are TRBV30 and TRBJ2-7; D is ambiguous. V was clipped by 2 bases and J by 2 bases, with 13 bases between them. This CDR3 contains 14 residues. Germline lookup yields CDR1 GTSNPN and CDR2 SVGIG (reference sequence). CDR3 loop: CAWSLGGPAYEQYF. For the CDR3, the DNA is TGTGCCTGGAGTCTTGGCGGCCCTGCCTACGAGCAGTACTTC.

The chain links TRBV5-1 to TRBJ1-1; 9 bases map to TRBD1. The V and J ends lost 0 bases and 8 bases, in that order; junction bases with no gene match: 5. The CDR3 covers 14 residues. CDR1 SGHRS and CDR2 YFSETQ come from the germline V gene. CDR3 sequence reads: CASSLGTGVREAFF. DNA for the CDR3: TGCGCCAGCAGCTTGGGGACAGGGGTGAGGGAAGCTTTCTTT.

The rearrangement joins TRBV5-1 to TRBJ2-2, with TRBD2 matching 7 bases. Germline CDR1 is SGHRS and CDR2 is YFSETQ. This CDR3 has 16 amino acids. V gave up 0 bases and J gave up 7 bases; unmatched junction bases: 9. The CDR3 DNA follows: TGCGCCAGCAGCTTGGAAGGTGGGAGGGCCGTCGGGGAGCTGTTTTTT. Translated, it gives CASSLEGGRAVGELFF. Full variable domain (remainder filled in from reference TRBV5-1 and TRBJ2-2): KAGVTQTPRYLIKTRGQQVTLSCSPISGHRSVSWYQQTPGQGLQFLFEYFSETQRNKGNFPGRFSGRQFSNSRSEMNVSTLELGDSALYLCASSLEGGRAVGELFFGEGSRLTVL.

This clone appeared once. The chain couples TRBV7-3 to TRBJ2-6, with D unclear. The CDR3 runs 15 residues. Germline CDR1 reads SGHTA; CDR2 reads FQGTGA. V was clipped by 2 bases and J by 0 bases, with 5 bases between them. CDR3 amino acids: CASSLHRSGANVLTF. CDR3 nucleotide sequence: TGTGCCAGCAGCTTACACCGCTCTGGGGCCAACGTCCTGACTTTC.

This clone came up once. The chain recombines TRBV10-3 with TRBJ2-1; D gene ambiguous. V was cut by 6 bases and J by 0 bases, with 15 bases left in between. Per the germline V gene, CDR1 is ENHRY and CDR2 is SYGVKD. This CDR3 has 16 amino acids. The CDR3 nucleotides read TGTGCCATCAGCGACGTTAGTGCAAGCTCCTACAATGAGCAGTTCTTC. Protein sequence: CAISDVSASSYNEQFF.

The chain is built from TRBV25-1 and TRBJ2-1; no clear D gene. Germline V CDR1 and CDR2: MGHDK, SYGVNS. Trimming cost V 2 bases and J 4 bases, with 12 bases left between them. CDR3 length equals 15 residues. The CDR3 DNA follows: TGTGCCAGCAGTGAAGGGGTTGAGGTGTACAATGAGCAGTTCTTC. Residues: CASSEGVEVYNEQFF.

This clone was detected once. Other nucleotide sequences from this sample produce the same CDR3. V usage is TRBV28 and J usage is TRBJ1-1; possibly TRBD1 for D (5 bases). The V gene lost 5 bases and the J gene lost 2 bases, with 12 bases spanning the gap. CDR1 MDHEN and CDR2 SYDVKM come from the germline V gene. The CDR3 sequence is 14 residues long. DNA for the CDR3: TGTGCCAGCAGTCCGGGGGGTCGAAACACTGAAGCTTTCTTT. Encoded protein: CASSPGGRNTEAFF.

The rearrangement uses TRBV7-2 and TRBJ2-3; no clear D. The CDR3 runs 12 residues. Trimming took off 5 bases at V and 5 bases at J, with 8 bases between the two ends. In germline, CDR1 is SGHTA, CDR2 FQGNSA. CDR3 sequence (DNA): TGTGCCAGCAGCCCTGACCGAGATACGCAGTATTTT. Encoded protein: CASSPDRDTQYF.

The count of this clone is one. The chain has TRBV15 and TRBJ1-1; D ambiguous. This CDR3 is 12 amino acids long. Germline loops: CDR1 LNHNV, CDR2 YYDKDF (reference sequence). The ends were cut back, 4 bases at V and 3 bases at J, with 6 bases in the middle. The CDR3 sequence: CATSKSDTEAFF. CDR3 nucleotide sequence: TGTGCCACCAGCAAGAGTGACACTGAAGCTTTCTTT.

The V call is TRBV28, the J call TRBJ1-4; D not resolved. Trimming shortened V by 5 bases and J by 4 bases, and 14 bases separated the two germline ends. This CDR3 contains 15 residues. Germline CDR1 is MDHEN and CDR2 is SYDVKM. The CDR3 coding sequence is TGTGCCAGCAGTCCACCGATCGGCAATAATGAAAAACTGTTTTTT. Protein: CASSPPIGNNEKLFF.

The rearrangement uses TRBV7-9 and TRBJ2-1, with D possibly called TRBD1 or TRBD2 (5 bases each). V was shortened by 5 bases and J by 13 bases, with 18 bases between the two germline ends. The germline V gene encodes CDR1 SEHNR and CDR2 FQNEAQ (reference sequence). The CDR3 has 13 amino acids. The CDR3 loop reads CASSPAPLGRQFF. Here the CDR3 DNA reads TGTGCCAGCAGCCCTGCCCCTCTGGGACGCCAGTTCTTC.